Below, 29 T cell receptor beta chains from the same sample are listed, as sequenced in a study of graft-versus-host responses after intestinal transplantation. Their antigens are not known. Profiled with immunoSEQ multiplex PCR; TCRdb holds only in-frame clones, not every one. The sample includes under 95,000 clones, 88% of them seen just once. This specimen was unstimulated CD4+ T cells sorted from spleen or lymph node cells, taken before transplant. The source of these receptors is a human donor who was the organ donor for an intestinal transplant.

This chain links TRBV6-4 with TRBJ2-3, with 11 nucleotides matching TRBD2. Germline-derived CDR1 and CDR2 are MRHNA and SNTAGT. The CDR3 is 15 residues long. After removal of 6 bases from V and 5 bases from J, the junction contained 7 bases not matched to a gene. CDR3 nucleotide sequence: TGTGCCAGCAGGCCACTAGCGGGGGCAGGAGATACGCAGTATTTT. This encodes CASRPLAGAGDTQYF.

J is TRBJ2-7 and V is TRBV7-2, with D perhaps matching TRBD2 (5 bases). The V and J ends lost 1 base and 5 bases respectively, with 15 bases between them. Germline V gene lookup returns CDR1 SGHTA and CDR2 FQGNSA. CDR3 length: 15 residues. The CDR3 DNA reads as TGTGCCAGCAGCTTAGGGTCAGCGGTCCCCCACGAGCAGTACTTC. This encodes CASSLGSAVPHEQYF.

This clone was observed a handful of times. The chain recombines TRBV5-8 with TRBJ2-1; D ambiguous. CDR1 is SGHTS, CDR2 YDEGEE, per germline. CDR3 length equals 13 residues. V was pared by 4 bases and J by 12 bases, with 17 bases between. CDR3 amino acids: CASSATLFYGQFF. The CDR3, as DNA: TGTGCCAGCAGCGCAACCCTGTTCTACGGGCAGTTCTTC.

The chain links TRBV5-6 to TRBJ2-5; no clear D gene. CDR1 SGHDT and CDR2 YYEEEE come from the germline V gene. The V end was cut by 2 bases, the J end by 4 bases, with 12 bases between. This CDR3 spans 14 amino acids. CDR3 in amino acids: CASSFYEARETQYF. As DNA, the CDR3 is TGTGCCAGCAGCTTTTACGAGGCGAGAGAGACCCAGTACTTC. Complete variable domain (other parts from reference TRBV5-6 and TRBJ2-5): DAGVTQSPTHLIKTRGQQVTLRCSPKSGHDTVSWYQQALGQGPQFIFQYYEEEERQRGNFPDRFSGHQFPNYSSELNVNALLLGDSALYLCASSFYEARETQYFGPGTRLLVL.

About this clone itself: This sample includes further DNA sequences coding for the same CDR3. The V and J genes are TRBV5-1 and TRBJ2-5; no clear D. The CDR3 is 12 amino acids. Germline values: CDR1 SGHRS, CDR2 YFSETQ. V gave up 4 bases and J gave up 4 bases, with 8 bases separating them. The CDR3 sequence: CASSLAVETQYF. The DNA of the CDR3 is TGCGCCAGCAGCCTGGCCGTAGAGACCCAGTACTTC.

J is TRBJ2-3 and V is TRBV5-8; no definite D call. Germline V gene data show CDR1 as SGHTS and CDR2 as YDEGEE. The CDR3 runs 16 residues. Trimming left V 0 bases short and J 4 bases short, with 15 bases between. CDR3 nucleotide sequence: TGTGCCAGCAGCTTGGGGGCCTTTGCCCGCCCAGATACGCAGTATTTT. Amino acids: CASSLGAFARPDTQYF.

The J gene is TRBJ2-5, the V gene TRBV25-1, with a possible D match to TRBD2 (7 bases). The germline V gene has CDR1 MGHDK and CDR2 SYGVNS. Trimming removed 6 bases at V and 5 bases at J, with 13 bases between. This CDR3 is built from 13 residues. DNA for the CDR3: TGTGCCAGCAGGAAGGGGGGGCTCGAGACCCAGTACTTC. It codes for CASRKGGLETQYF.

A single count supports this clone. V is TRBV6-5 and J is TRBJ1-1; the match to TRBD1 covers 8 bases. Germline V gene data show CDR1 as MNHEY and CDR2 as SVGAGI. Unmatched junction bases numbered 11, after V lost 6 bases and J lost 5 bases. This CDR3 comprises 15 residues. The CDR3 nucleotides are TGTGCCAGCAGCCGAGCACAGGGGGTGGGGACTGAAGCTTTCTTT. Protein sequence: CASSRAQGVGTEAFF.

The chain joins TRBV5-1 to TRBJ2-7, with 9 bases matching TRBD1. The length of the CDR3 is 15 residues. V lost 0 bases and J lost 2; bases outside the gene matches: 3. The germline V gene encodes CDR1 SGHRS and CDR2 YFSETQ. This CDR3 reads CASSLGDRAPYEQYF. As DNA, the CDR3 is TGCGCCAGCAGCTTGGGGGACAGGGCCCCCTACGAGCAGTACTTC.

This sequence joins TRBV9 and TRBJ2-1, with 15 positions matching TRBD2. Germline CDR1 and CDR2: SGDLS and YYNGEE. The CDR3 consists of 20 residues. With V trimmed by 5 bases and J by 4 bases, 16 bases remained unmatched. This chain's CDR3 is CASRDGAGTSGGPTYNEQFF. The CDR3 DNA reads TGTGCCAGCAGGGACGGAGCCGGGACTAGCGGGGGGCCGACATACAATGAGCAGTTCTTC.

The chain combines TRBV9 with TRBJ2-3; 9 nucleotides match TRBD2. Germline V gene lookup returns CDR1 SGDLS and CDR2 YYNGEE. J was trimmed by 6 bases and V by 0 bases; bases with no gene match: 11. This CDR3 spans 17 amino acids. CDR3 nucleotide sequence: TGTGCCAGCAGCGTAGATGGGCGTAGCGGGAGTACGGATACGCAGTATTTT. Translation gives CASSVDGRSGSTDTQYF.

The chain employs TRBV5-1 and TRBJ1-1, with a tentative D call TRBD1 (6 bases). The V gene lost 8 bases and the J gene lost 1 base, with 6 bases spanning the gap. Per the germline V gene, CDR1 is SGHRS and CDR2 is YFSETQ. This CDR3 region has 11 residues. CDR3: CARQGNTEAFF. CDR3 in DNA: TGCGCCAGACAGGGGAACACTGAAGCTTTCTTT. Filled out from reference TRBV5-1 and TRBJ1-1, the complete variable domain reads KAGVTQTPRYLIKTRGQQVTLSCSPISGHRSVSWYQQTPGQGLQFLFEYFSETQRNKGNFPGRFSGRQFSNSRSEMNVSTLELGDSALYLCARQGNTEAFFGQGTRLTVV.

The J gene is TRBJ1-2, the V gene TRBV6-1; 7 bases fit TRBD1. Trimming at V came to 2 bases and at J to 14 bases, leaving 8 bases not matched to a gene. The germline V gene encodes CDR1 MNHNS and CDR2 SASEGT. The CDR3 loop spans 12 amino acids. CDR3 in DNA: TGTGCCAGCAGTGAAAAATGGGACAGTGAAACCTTC. Encoded protein: CASSEKWDSETF.

The chain joins TRBV4-1 to TRBJ1-6, with D possibly TRBD1 on 5 matching bases. V was shortened by 0 bases and J by 6 bases, with 18 bases between the two germline ends. CDR1 is MGHRA and CDR2 is YSYEKL in the germline V gene. The CDR3 extends over 18 amino acids. The CDR3 bases are TGCGCCAGCAGCCAAGATCCCAGGGAACAGGTTCCTAATTCACCCCTCCACTTT. Its protein product is CASSQDPREQVPNSPLHF.

This sequence joins TRBV6-5 and TRBJ1-2; 7 bases map to TRBD1. The CDR3 extends over 12 amino acids. Trimming removed 10 bases from V and 8 bases from J; junction bases left unmatched: 10. Looked up from germline, CDR1 is MNHEY and CDR2 is SVGAGI. CDR3 DNA sequence: TGTGCCACAAGACAGGGTAATAGGGGCTACACCTTC. Residues: CATRQGNRGYTF.

The J gene is TRBJ2-7, the V gene TRBV7-2; D is possibly TRBD1 (5 bases). This CDR3 is built from 15 residues. Between the trimmed V and J ends, which lost 5 bases and 0 bases, there was a span of 14 bases. Germline V lookup: CDR1 SGHTA, CDR2 FQGNSA. In DNA form, the CDR3 reads TGTGCCAGCAGCGCCCCGGGTGGGGCCTCCTACGAGCAGTACTTC. This codes for CASSAPGGASYEQYF. Supplemented by reference TRBV7-2 and TRBJ2-7, the full variable domain reads GAGVSQSPSNKVTEKGKDVELRCDPISGHTALYWYRQSLGQGLEFLIYFQGNSAPDKSGLPSDRFSAERTGGSVSTLTIQRTQQEDSAVYLCASSAPGGASYEQYFGPGTRLTVT.

The chain joins TRBV2 to TRBJ1-5; no firm D call. CDR1 is SNHLY and CDR2 is FYNNEI in the germline V gene. Trimming took 4 bases from V and 5 from J, leaving 12 bases between them. CDR3 length: 14 residues. CDR3 nucleotide sequence: TGTGCCAGCAGTGGTGGCAGCGTTTATCAGCCCCAGCATTTT. Encoded protein: CASSGGSVYQPQHF.

This clone was counted only a few times. V gene TRBV2 combines with J gene TRBJ2-5, with D possibly TRBD2 on 6 matching bases. V was pared by 11 bases and J by 5 bases, with 21 bases between. CDR1 and CDR2 from the germline V gene are SNHLY and FYNNEI. The CDR3 totals 14 residues. The CDR3 region is CAARRVGEIETQYF. DNA for the CDR3: TGTGCCGCGCGGAGGGTCGGGGAAATCGAGACCCAGTACTTC.

The chain joins TRBV5-1 to TRBJ2-5, with D possibly being TRBD2 (7 bases). Germline loops: CDR1 SGHRS, CDR2 YFSETQ. The CDR3 covers 14 residues. V lost 4 bases to trimming and J lost 2 bases, with 12 bases between them. The CDR3 reads CASSRGAKQETQYF. CDR3 bases: TGCGCCAGCAGCCGGGGGGCCAAACAAGAGACCCAGTACTTC.

This clone was detected once. J is TRBJ2-7 and V is TRBV12-5, with 8 bases that match TRBD2. The CDR3 length is 16 residues. Per germline, CDR1 LGHNT and CDR2 FRNRAP. The junction had 12 bases not matched to a gene; V was cut back by 6 bases and J by 2 bases. The CDR3 is CASGPWSGGRAYEQYF. CDR3 DNA: TGTGCTAGTGGCCCCTGGAGCGGGGGCCGGGCCTACGAGCAGTACTTC.

CDR3 amino acids: CASSISRSNQPQHF. CDR3 bases: TGTGCCAGTAGTATTTCCAGGAGCAATCAGCCCCAGCATTTT. This chain connects TRBV19 to TRBJ1-5; unclear D gene. This CDR3 spans 14 amino acids. Germline V gives CDR1 LNHDA, CDR2 SQIVND (reference sequence). V shed 3 bases and J shed 1 base, with 7 bases lying between them.

This sequence joins TRBV7-6 and TRBJ2-3, with a tentative D call TRBD1 (6 bases). The CDR3 has 18 residues. Germline V lookup: CDR1 SGHVS, CDR2 FNYEAQ. The V and J ends lost 1 base and 7 bases respectively, with 24 bases between them. In nucleotides, the CDR3 is TGTGCCAGCAGCTTAGGGGCGGCGGTCTCCCCCACAGGGCATACGCAGTATTTT. It codes for CASSLGAAVSPTGHTQYF.

V and J are TRBV6-5 and TRBJ1-5; the D is unclear. The V gene lost 5 bases and the J gene lost 9 bases, with 20 bases spanning the gap. CDR1 and CDR2 from the germline V gene are MNHEY and SVGAGI. The CDR3 sequence is 15 residues long. The CDR3 reads CASSGNWSPGSPQHF. In nucleotides, the CDR3 is TGTGCCAGCAGTGGGAATTGGTCCCCGGGGTCGCCCCAGCATTTT.

J is TRBJ1-5 and V is TRBV30; D perhaps matches TRBD1 (6 bases). CDR1 GTSNPN and CDR2 SVGIG come from the germline V gene (reference sequence). This CDR3 has 17 amino acids. The V and J ends lost 5 bases and 5 bases respectively, with 25 bases between them. In nucleotides, the CDR3 is TGTGCCTGGGGGAAGGACAGACGATCTACTGGGCATCAGCCCCAGCATTTT. This translates into CAWGKDRRSTGHQPQHF.

This clone appeared a few times. The chain uses TRBV6-5 and TRBJ2-7; D gene ambiguous. CDR3 size: 15 residues. V lost 5 bases and J lost 0, with 14 bases in between. Germline loops: CDR1 MNHEY, CDR2 SVGAGI. The CDR3 is CASSPYSVSSYEQYF. In DNA, the CDR3 is TGTGCCAGCAGTCCGTACTCCGTAAGCTCCTACGAGCAGTACTTC.

The genes are TRBV28 and TRBJ1-5; D not resolved. This CDR3 contains 12 residues. The germline gives CDR1 MDHEN, CDR2 SYDVKM. V dropped 6 bases and J dropped 5 bases, with 8 bases sitting between them. CDR3 residues: CASSLSDQPQHF. CDR3 bases: TGTGCCAGCAGCCTCAGTGATCAGCCCCAGCATTTT.

This clone was counted a single time. The gene calls are TRBV6-1 and TRBJ2-7; 15 nucleotides align to TRBD2. The CDR3 has 19 amino acids. V was pared by 4 bases and J by 2 bases, with 12 bases of the junction left unmatched. Germline CDR1 is MNHNS and CDR2 is SASEGT. CDR3 coding DNA: TGTGCCAGCAGTGGAAGGCTGGGACTAGCGGGGGGCCCGGCCTACGAGCAGTACTTC. This translates into CASSGRLGLAGGPAYEQYF.

The V call is TRBV9, the J call TRBJ1-6; 9 positions match TRBD1. The CDR3 spans 16 residues. Looked up from germline, CDR1 is SGDLS and CDR2 is YYNGEE. V was clipped by 0 bases and J by 10 bases; unmatched bases: 8. The DNA for the CDR3 is TGTGCCAGCAGCGTAGGAGGAGGGACAGGGAGGTCACCCCTCCACTTT. This translates into CASSVGGGTGRSPLHF.

The count of this clone is one. This chain connects TRBV30 to TRBJ2-1; D is possibly TRBD1 (6 bases). Trimming took 2 bases from V and 5 from J, leaving 13 bases between them. Per germline, CDR1 GTSNPN and CDR2 SVGIG (reference sequence). The CDR3 loop spans 14 amino acids. DNA for the CDR3: TGTGCCTGGAGTCACGTGGGGGCGGACAATGAGCAGTTCTTC. Translated: CAWSHVGADNEQFF.